A selection of T cell receptor beta chains follows, all from one sample in a study of T cell changes during pregnancy in multiple sclerosis. Data came from immunoSEQ multiplex PCR; TCRdb stores just in-frame clones and leaves some out. The table lists 40,000 to 55,000 clones, almost 95% of them singletons. Here the sequenced sample was CD8+ T cells from peripheral blood mononuclear cells, taken in the first trimester of pregnancy. These receptor sequences come from a female donor with multiple sclerosis, enrolled in a pregnancy study. The CDR3 runs from the conserved cysteine through the conserved F or W. D genes are given only for firm matches. Some rows mark clone size as missing; the rest say once, few, many or name a class of expanded clone.

clone_size	v_call	d_call	j_call	cdr3_aa	cdr3_nt
-	TRBV6-4	-	TRBJ2-1	CASSRGTQNEQFF	TGTGCCAGCAGTCGGGGGACGCAAAATGAGCAGTTCTTC
-	TRBV6-4	TRBD2	TRBJ2-1	CASRRLAGGREEQFF	TGTGCCAGCAGGAGACTAGCGGGAGGGCGGGAAGAGCAGTTCTTC
-	TRBV7-9	TRBD1	TRBJ2-5	CASSLQGVPLVQYF	TGTGCCAGCAGCTTACAGGGGGTCCCCTTGGTGCAGTACTTC
-	TRBV7-2	-	TRBJ2-1	CASSFGERSEQFF	TGTGCCAGCAGCTTTGGGGAGCGGTCGGAGCAGTTCTTC
-	TRBV7-6	-	TRBJ2-5	CASSLVSPGERETQYF	TGTGCCAGCAGCTTAGTTTCCCCCGGGGAACGGGAGACCCAGTACTTC
-	TRBV10-3	TRBD1	TRBJ2-7	CAISESHHRTGADYEQYF	TGTGCCATCAGTGAGTCACATCACCGGACAGGGGCGGACTACGAGCAGTACTTC
-	TRBV6-5	TRBD1	TRBJ2-7	CASSYTDRGYEQYF	TGTGCCAGCAGTTATACGGACAGGGGTTACGAGCAGTACTTC
-	TRBV21-1	-	TRBJ2-2	CASSKVNWGGQAVNTGELFF	TGTGCCAGCAGCAAAGTTAATTGGGGGGGACAGGCGGTGAACACCGGGGAGCTGTTTTTT
-	TRBV18	TRBD1	TRBJ1-1	CASSPRGTGSENTEAFF	TGTGCCAGCTCACCACGGGGGACAGGGTCAGAGAACACTGAAGCTTTCTTT
-	TRBV2	-	TRBJ2-7	CASAGQLSSYEQYF	TGTGCCAGCGCGGGACAGTTGAGCTCCTACGAGCAGTACTTC
-	TRBV4-1	-	TRBJ2-1	CASSQGHSSSYNEQFF	TGCGCCAGCAGCCAAGGCCACTCAAGCTCCTACAATGAGCAGTTCTTC
-	TRBV4-3	-	TRBJ1-1	CASSQDPGGGEAFF	TGCGCCAGCAGCCAAGATCCAGGTGGGGGGGAAGCTTTCTTT
-	TRBV19	TRBD2	TRBJ2-1	CASSTPGLAGESSYNEQFF	TGTGCCAGTAGTACTCCGGGACTAGCGGGGGAGAGCTCCTACAATGAGCAGTTCTTC
-	TRBV19	TRBD1	TRBJ2-1	CATKTGGNSYNEQFF	TGTGCCACAAAGACAGGGGGTAATTCCTACAATGAGCAGTTCTTC
-	TRBV9	-	TRBJ2-2	CASSVGQATGELFF	TGTGCCAGCAGCGTAGGGCAGGCCACCGGGGAGCTGTTTTTT
-	TRBV19	-	TRBJ1-3	CASSPGLSSGNTIYF	TGTGCCAGTAGTCCAGGACTGAGCTCTGGAAACACCATATATTTT
-	TRBV27	-	TRBJ2-7	CASSFSRGGEQYF	TGTGCCAGCAGTTTCTCCCGTGGAGGCGAGCAGTACTTC
-	TRBV29-1	-	TRBJ2-2	CSVGGYTGELFF	TGCAGCGTTGGGGGCTACACCGGGGAGCTGTTTTTT
-	TRBV7-2	TRBD2	TRBJ2-1	CASSLRASGRGGNEQFF	TGTGCCAGCAGCTTACGGGCTAGCGGGAGGGGCGGCAATGAGCAGTTCTTC
few	TRBV4-1	-	TRBJ2-2	CASSQSPSAAGELFF	TGCGCCAGCAGCCAGAGCCCTTCGGCGGCCGGGGAGCTGTTTTTT
-	TRBV7-6	TRBD2	TRBJ2-7	CASSLSGVSYEQYF	TGTGCCAGCAGCTTGAGCGGGGTCTCCTACGAGCAGTACTTC
-	TRBV27	-	TRBJ2-5	CASSFPGHSVETQYF	TGTGCCAGCAGTTTTCCAGGACATTCAGTGGAGACCCAGTACTTC
-	TRBV13	-	TRBJ2-6	CASSTSQRTLDSGANVLTF	TGTGCCAGCAGCACCTCCCAGCGTACTTTAGACTCTGGGGCCAACGTCCTGACTTTC
-	TRBV7-8	-	TRBJ1-4	CASSLRWGGPDEKLFF	TGTGCCAGCAGCTTAAGGTGGGGAGGGCCGGATGAAAAACTGTTTTTT
-	TRBV5-5	-	TRBJ2-2	CASSIQTDTGELFF	TGTGCCAGCAGCATCCAAACTGACACCGGGGAGCTGTTTTTT
-	TRBV6-1	-	TRBJ2-1	CASRLLDSYNEQFF	TGTGCCAGCAGACTTCTTGACAGTTACAATGAGCAGTTCTTC
-	TRBV6-6	TRBD2	TRBJ2-7	CASSLSGNWYEQYF	TGTGCCAGCTCCCTGAGCGGGAACTGGTACGAGCAGTACTTC
-	TRBV2	-	TRBJ1-5	CASSEGVGAPQHF	TGTGCCAGCAGTGAAGGGGTAGGGGCACCCCAGCATTTT
-	TRBV9	TRBD1	TRBJ1-1	CASSTSGGVGTEAFF	TGTGCCAGCAGCACCTCAGGGGGCGTCGGCACTGAAGCTTTCTTT
-	TRBV5-4	-	TRBJ1-1	CASSLIQGPTEAFF	TGTGCCAGCAGCCTAATACAGGGACCGACTGAAGCTTTCTTT
-	TRBV9	-	TRBJ2-1	CASSVWENNEQFF	TGTGCCAGCAGCGTATGGGAGAACAATGAGCAGTTCTTC
-	TRBV29-1	-	TRBJ2-7	CSVESPAATYEQYF	TGCAGCGTTGAAAGCCCCGCGGCAACCTACGAGCAGTACTTC
-	TRBV6-5	TRBD2	TRBJ2-1	CASRISGSYNEQFF	TGTGCCAGCAGAATTAGCGGGTCCTACAATGAGCAGTTCTTC
-	TRBV10-3	TRBD1	TRBJ1-4	CAIRSGDREAEKLFF	TGTGCCATAAGGTCCGGGGACAGGGAAGCTGAAAAACTGTTTTTT
-	TRBV27	TRBD2	TRBJ2-7	CASSLYTSGKQYF	TGTGCCAGCAGTTTATATACTAGCGGGAAGCAGTACTTC
-	TRBV7-9	TRBD1	TRBJ1-4	CASSEKQGAEKLFF	TGTGCCAGCAGTGAAAAACAGGGGGCTGAAAAACTGTTTTTT
-	TRBV13	-	TRBJ1-1	CASSLYLNTEAFF	TGTGCCAGCAGCTTATACTTGAACACTGAAGCTTTCTTT
-	TRBV2	-	TRBJ1-4	CASSEWGGNFTTNEKLFF	TGTGCCAGCAGTGAATGGGGGGGAAATTTCACAACTAATGAAAAACTGTTTTTT
-	TRBV12-5	-	TRBJ2-2	CASGLGPPLRPGELFF	TGTGCTAGTGGTTTGGGCCCTCCACTACGCCCCGGGGAGCTGTTTTTT
-	TRBV30	TRBD1	TRBJ1-1	CAWQGAGTEAFF	TGTGCCTGGCAGGGGGCCGGCACTGAAGCTTTCTTT
-	TRBV4-2	TRBD1	TRBJ1-1	CASSQESGGNTEAFF	TGTGCCAGCAGCCAAGAGTCAGGGGGTAACACTGAAGCTTTCTTT
-	TRBV27	TRBD1	TRBJ2-2	CASGDRGHGELFF	TGTGCCAGCGGCGACAGGGGCCACGGGGAGCTGTTTTTT
-	TRBV14	-	TRBJ2-7	CASSQGRVEQYF	TGTGCCAGCAGCCAGGGCAGGGTCGAGCAGTACTTC
once	TRBV30	-	TRBJ2-3	CAWSKTTFRTDTQYF	TGTGCCTGGAGCAAGACTACTTTTCGCACAGATACGCAGTATTTT
-	TRBV4-1	TRBD1	TRBJ1-6	CASLGQGVYSPLHF	TGCGCCAGCTTGGGACAGGGGGTATATTCACCCCTCCACTTT
-	TRBV27	-	TRBJ1-5	CASSSRNQPQHF	TGTGCCAGCAGCTCGAGAAATCAGCCCCAGCATTTT
-	TRBV27	TRBD1	TRBJ1-2	CASSPLGPQGVGYGYTF	TGTGCCAGCAGCCCCTTAGGCCCCCAGGGGGTGGGCTATGGCTACACCTTC
-	TRBV7-9	-	TRBJ2-3	CASSYRGRADTQYF	TGTGCCAGCAGTTACAGGGGGAGGGCAGATACGCAGTATTTT
-	TRBV5-5	-	TRBJ1-5	CASSRDIDQPQHF	TGTGCCAGCAGCCGGGACATTGATCAGCCCCAGCATTTT
-	TRBV11-3	TRBD2	TRBJ2-1	CASSQTSGRPPSDEQFF	TGTGCCAGCAGCCAGACTAGCGGGAGACCCCCCTCCGATGAGCAGTTCTTC
-	TRBV12-5	TRBD1	TRBJ1-4	CASGLSPRDRDEKLFF	TGTGCTAGTGGTTTGAGCCCCCGGGACAGGGACGAAAAACTGTTTTTT
-	TRBV27	-	TRBJ2-7	CASSISGNSYEQYF	TGTGCCAGCAGTATCTCCGGGAACTCCTACGAGCAGTACTTC
-	TRBV20-1	-	TRBJ2-3	CSGRGPDTQYF	TGCAGTGGCAGAGGCCCGGATACGCAGTATTTT
once	TRBV14	-	TRBJ1-1	CASSHLNTEAFF	TGTGCCAGCAGCCACCTAAACACTGAAGCTTTCTTT